The following is a T cell receptor beta chain sequence with its context. The CDR3 is 13 residues long. In germline, CDR1 is MNHNY, CDR2 SVGAGI (reference sequence). Trimming left V 7 bases short and J 1 base short, with 11 bases between. Repertoires were generated with immunoSEQ multiplex PCR, while TCRdb's copy carries only in-frame clones and drops some. Among approximately 200,000 clones, about three quarters were seen once, and the ten largest hold 1.2%. The data derive from a study of cytomegalovirus exposure and HLA in healthy donors. About the study: A subsequent analysis reported that the 120 or so validation repertoires were produced on the same platform that had also been used for the 666 first-cohort repertoires.

This receptor was taken from a young woman in good health and CMV-seronegative. This chain uses TRBV6-6 with TRBJ2-7; D is possibly TRBD1 (5 bases). The sample was PBMCs. The CDR3 loop reads CASKTTESYEQYF. The CDR3 coding sequence is TGTGCCAGCAAGACGACAGAGTCCTACGAGCAGTACTTC.